This T cell receptor (beta chain) emerged from a study of blood T cells in healthy people across ages. Findings and caveats of the study: The study found more naive CD4+ cells and higher diversity in long-lived than aged donors.

It was with a sample-barcoded 5' primer and a J-beta primer mix that a second PCR of about 6 to 12 cycles was run. TCRdb re-called the 5' RACE reads with MiXCR, one entry per CDR3 protein. The data contain about 930,000 distinct CDR3 sequences, 25% to 30% of them singletons. CDR1 MNHEY and CDR2 SVGEGT come from the germline V gene. Deletions cut 2 bases from V and 0 bases from J, with 11 bases between. CDR3 size: 15 residues. Regarding this clonotype: Its specificity is not known.

The sample providers were healthy Caucasian people from Russia, aged about 6 to 95. The data also belong to a second study, concerning T cells of mothers and their children. That work states: Donation involved three healthy Caucasian mothers and the six children that they had.

The rearrangement links TRBV6-2 or TRBV6-3 to TRBJ2-7; D gene unclear. The source of this sequence is a woman in her thirties or forties in good health. Source material: blood. CDR3 amino acids: CASSYPPLVSYEQYF. Here the CDR3 DNA reads TGTGCCAGCAGTTACCCCCCACTGGTCTCCTACGAGCAGTACTTC.